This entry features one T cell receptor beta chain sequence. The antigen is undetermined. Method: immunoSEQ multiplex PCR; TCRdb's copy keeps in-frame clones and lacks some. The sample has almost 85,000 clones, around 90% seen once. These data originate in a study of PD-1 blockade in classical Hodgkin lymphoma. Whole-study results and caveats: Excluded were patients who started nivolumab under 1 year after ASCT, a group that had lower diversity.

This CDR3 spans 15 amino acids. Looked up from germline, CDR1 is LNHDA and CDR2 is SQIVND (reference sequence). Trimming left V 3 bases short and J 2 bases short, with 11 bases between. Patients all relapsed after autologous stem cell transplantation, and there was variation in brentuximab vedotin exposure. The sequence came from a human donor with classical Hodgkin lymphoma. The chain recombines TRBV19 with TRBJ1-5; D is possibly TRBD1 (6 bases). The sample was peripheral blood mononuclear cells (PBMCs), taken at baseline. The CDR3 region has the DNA TGTGCCAGTAGTATTAACAGGGCAGGCAATCAGCCCCAGCATTTT. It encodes CASSINRAGNQPQHF.